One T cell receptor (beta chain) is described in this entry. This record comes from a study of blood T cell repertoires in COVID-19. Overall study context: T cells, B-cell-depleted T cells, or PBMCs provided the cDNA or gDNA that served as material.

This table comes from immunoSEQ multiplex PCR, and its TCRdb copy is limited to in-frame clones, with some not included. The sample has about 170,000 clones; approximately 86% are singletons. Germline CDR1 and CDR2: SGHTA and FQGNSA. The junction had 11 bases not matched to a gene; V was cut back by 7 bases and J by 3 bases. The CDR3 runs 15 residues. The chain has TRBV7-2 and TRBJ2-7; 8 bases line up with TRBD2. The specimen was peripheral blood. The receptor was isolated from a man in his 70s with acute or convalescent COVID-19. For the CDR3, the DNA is TGTGCCAGCACTTACGATACTAGCGGAGTCTACGAGCAGTACTTC. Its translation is CASTYDTSGVYEQYF.